This is a list of T cell receptor beta chains from one sample in a study of shared clonotypes between healthy human individuals. Assay: immunoSEQ multiplex PCR; the TCRdb copy retains only in-frame clones and omits some. The sample carries over 2,000,000 clones, 93% recorded once. The source material was naive CD8+ T cells from PBMCs. The source of these receptors is a man between 18 and 29 years old in good health. Some clones in this sample may be carry-over from other donors' samples. Both conserved end residues are part of each CDR3. D genes are given only for firm matches. Some rows mark clone size as missing; the rest say once, few, many or name a class of expanded clone.

clone size,J gene,D gene,V gene,CDR3 DNA,CDR3 protein
once,TRBJ2-1,-,TRBV9,TGTGCCAGCAGCGTAGAGGGGGGCGGTGAGCAGTTCTTC,CASSVEGGGEQFF
-,TRBJ2-7,-,TRBV5-4,TGTGCCAGCAGCCTGAGCTCCAAGTCCTACGAGCAGTACTTC,CASSLSSKSYEQYF
once,TRBJ2-1,TRBD2,TRBV19,TGTGCCAGTAGTATGCTAGCGGGAGGCCATGAGCAGTTCTTC,CASSMLAGGHEQFF
-,TRBJ1-5,TRBD1,TRBV6-1,TGTGCCACATGGACAGGGGGCTTTCAGCCCCAGCATTTT,CATWTGGFQPQHF
-,TRBJ2-7,-,TRBV19,TGTGCCAGTAGTATAGGACTATCAACCTCCTACGAGCAGTACTTC,CASSIGLSTSYEQYF
-,TRBJ2-1,TRBD2,TRBV19,TGTGCCAGTACCTGGACTAGCGGGAGTCTAGATGAGCAGTTCTTC,CASTWTSGSLDEQFF
-,TRBJ1-1,-,TRBV10-2,TGCGCCAGCAGACCAGGGAAAACTGAAGCTTTCTTT,CASRPGKTEAFF
once,TRBJ2-1,-,TRBV4-2,TGTGCCAGCAGCCAAGATAATGAGCAGTTCTTC,CASSQDNEQFF
once,TRBJ2-2,TRBD2,TRBV7-6,TGTGCCAGCAGCTTAGGGGCTAGCGGGAGTCTTAACACCGGGGAGCTGTTTTTT,CASSLGASGSLNTGELFF
-,TRBJ2-7,TRBD2,TRBV18,TGTGCCAGCTCACCCCATGGGGGGGTGACCTACGAGCAGTACTTC,CASSPHGGVTYEQYF
-,TRBJ1-1,-,TRBV7-8,TGTGCCAGCAGCCTAGGGACAATCAGGTCCTACACTGAAGCTTTCTTT,CASSLGTIRSYTEAFF
-,TRBJ1-4,-,TRBV5-1,TGCGCCAGCAGCTTGGAAGGAGAGGGGGTGAATGAAAAACTGTTTTTT,CASSLEGEGVNEKLFF
-,TRBJ2-5,TRBD1,TRBV7-9,TGTGCCAGCAGCTTATCAGGGGGCGTCCAAGAGACCCAGTACTTC,CASSLSGGVQETQYF
once,TRBJ1-5,-,TRBV27,TGTGCCAGCAGTTTGTTCGGCCAGGGAAATCAGCCCCAGCATTTT,CASSLFGQGNQPQHF
-,TRBJ2-7,TRBD1,TRBV2,TGTGCCAGCAGCGGGACAGGGGAGATCGCCGAGCAGTACTTC,CASSGTGEIAEQYF
-,TRBJ2-3,TRBD2,TRBV27,TGTGCCAGCAGTCCCCTTCCGGTAGCGGGACCAGATACGCAGTATTTT,CASSPLPVAGPDTQYF
once,TRBJ2-1,TRBD2,TRBV5-1,TGCGCCAGCAGCACGGCCGGGACTAGCGGGAGGAGCTCCTACAATGAGCAGTTCTTC,CASSTAGTSGRSSYNEQFF
once,TRBJ2-3,-,TRBV7-8,TGTGCCAGCAGCTTGGTGCAGGGAACAGATACGCAGTATTTT,CASSLVQGTDTQYF
-,TRBJ1-2,TRBD1,TRBV27,TGTGCCAGCAGTTTGGGTCAGGGGGCCGTGGGCTACACCTTC,CASSLGQGAVGYTF
-,TRBJ2-7,TRBD1,TRBV5-8,TGTGCCAGCAGCGTCGACAGGGTTAGCTCCTACGAGCAGTACTTC,CASSVDRVSSYEQYF
-,TRBJ2-7,TRBD1,TRBV5-4,TGTGCCAGCAGCAGCCGGGACAGGGGGTTCTACGAGCAGTACTTC,CASSSRDRGFYEQYF
-,TRBJ2-3,-,TRBV13,TGTGCCAGCAGCTCGACCGGGACACCAGATACGCAGTATTTT,CASSSTGTPDTQYF
-,TRBJ2-7,-,TRBV19,TGTGCCAGTAGTCTCCGGGGACCTTTCTACGAGCAGTACTTC,CASSLRGPFYEQYF